The 17 T cell receptor beta chains presented below share a single source sample, sequenced in a study of blood T cell repertoires in COVID-19. Assay: immunoSEQ multiplex PCR; the TCRdb copy retains only in-frame clones and omits some. The data show under 150,000 clones, with about four fifths seen just once and about 5.5% held by the top ten. The sequenced material came from PBMCs or T cells enriched from blood (not recorded which). The receptor set was obtained from a man aged 40-50 years with acute COVID-19.

This clone was observed a single time. This chain joins TRBV28 and TRBJ2-2; D is ambiguous. Between the trimmed V and J ends, which lost 3 bases and 2 bases, there was a span of 13 bases. Germline V gene lookup returns CDR1 MDHEN and CDR2 SYDVKM. This CDR3 region has 16 residues. The CDR3 region is CASSFLDIPNTGELFF. The CDR3 bases are TGTGCCAGCAGTTTTTTAGACATCCCTAACACCGGGGAGCTGTTTTTT.

The rearrangement links TRBV19 to TRBJ2-7; 8 bases match TRBD2. CDR1 LNHDA and CDR2 SQIVND come from the germline V gene (reference sequence). This CDR3 is 14 amino acids long. Trimming took 5 bases from V and 2 from J; bases not matched to a gene: 5. CDR3 loop: CASSWDGRAYEQYF. CDR3 in DNA: TGTGCCAGTAGTTGGGACGGGAGGGCCTACGAGCAGTACTTC.

This sequence joins TRBV5-1 and TRBJ1-2, with no clear D. The CDR3 sequence is 14 residues long. Trimming took 0 bases from V and 2 from J, leaving 8 bases between them. Germline V gene data show CDR1 as SGHRS and CDR2 as YFSETQ. CDR3 sequence: CASSLVNWNYGYTF. CDR3 nucleotides: TGCGCCAGCAGCTTGGTAAACTGGAACTATGGCTACACCTTC. Supplemented by reference TRBV5-1 and TRBJ1-2, the full variable domain reads KAGVTQTPRYLIKTRGQQVTLSCSPISGHRSVSWYQQTPGQGLQFLFEYFSETQRNKGNFPGRFSGRQFSNSRSEMNVSTLELGDSALYLCASSLVNWNYGYTFGSGTRLTVV.

The chain recombines TRBV28 with TRBJ1-3; D possibly corresponds to TRBD1 (5 bases). Germline-derived CDR1 and CDR2 are MDHEN and SYDVKM. V shed 5 bases and J shed 0 bases, with 8 bases lying between them. The CDR3 covers 14 residues. The chain's CDR3 is CASSRGGSGNTIYF. CDR3 in DNA: TGTGCCAGCAGTCGCGGGGGCTCTGGAAACACCATATATTTT.

This chain uses TRBV27 with TRBJ2-7; 7 positions match TRBD1. The germline V gene encodes CDR1 MNHEY and CDR2 SMNVEV (reference sequence). V dropped 2 bases and J dropped 6; count of bases not matched to a gene: 7. The CDR3 sequence is 14 residues long. DNA for the CDR3: TGTGCCAGCAGTTTACCACAAAACAGGGGCGAGCAGTACTTC. Its protein product is CASSLPQNRGEQYF.

The chain uses TRBV6-2 or TRBV6-3 and TRBJ2-1; 7 positions agree with TRBD2. Germline loops: CDR1 MNHEY, CDR2 SVGEGT. The CDR3 totals 17 residues. The V and J ends lost 6 bases and 8 bases, in that order; junction bases with no gene match: 19. CDR3 nucleotides: TGTGCCAGCAGCGACATCGCGACTAGCCCCCTTTTGGATGAGCAGTTCTTC. This gives the protein CASSDIATSPLLDEQFF.

The chain employs TRBV16 and TRBJ2-7; D perhaps matches TRBD1 (6 bases). This CDR3 has 16 residues. Trimming took off 0 bases at V and 4 bases at J, with 16 bases between the two ends. The germline V gene has CDR1 KGHSY and CDR2 FQNENV. The CDR3 region is CASSQSLIQGAYEQYF. CDR3 coding DNA: TGTGCCAGCAGCCAATCGCTTATACAGGGCGCATACGAGCAGTACTTC.

V gene TRBV11-3 combines with J gene TRBJ2-7; the match to TRBD2 covers 8 bases. The CDR3 spans 16 residues. With V trimmed by 2 bases and J by 3 bases, 9 bases remained unmatched. Germline V gene lookup returns CDR1 SGHNT and CDR2 YENEEA. In DNA form, the CDR3 reads TGTGCCAGCAGCTTACACCAGCGGGAGCGTCGCTACGAGCAGTACTTC. Amino acid sequence: CASSLHQRERRYEQYF.

The gene calls are TRBV30 and TRBJ1-4, with 7 bases identical to TRBD1. The CDR3 length is 13 residues. Germline CDR1 and CDR2: GTSNPN and SVGIG (reference sequence). J lost 6 bases, V lost 5 bases, and 6 bases had no gene match. In DNA form, the CDR3 reads TGTGCCTGGGCCGGGACAGATTATGAAAAACTGTTTTTT. Its translation: CAWAGTDYEKLFF.

J is TRBJ1-5 and V is TRBV21-1; the DNA was not compared with TRBD1, the D call given in the table. TRBV21-1 is shown as a pseudogene. CDR3 length: 15 amino acids. In nucleotides, the CDR3 is TGTGCCAGCACCACGGACAGGGCTGAGAATCAGCCCCAGCATTTT. This codes for CASTTDRAENQPQHF.

This clone was seen only a few times. CDR3 in amino acids: CAISESGGVYNEQFF. Written as DNA, the CDR3 is TGTGCCATCAGTGAGTCTGGGGGCGTATACAATGAGCAGTTCTTC. The rearrangement uses TRBV10-3 and TRBJ2-1, with TRBD1 as a possible D gene (6 bases). This CDR3 has 15 amino acids. CDR1 ENHRY and CDR2 SYGVKD come from the germline V gene. Between the trimmed V and J ends, which lost 0 bases and 4 bases, there was a span of 10 bases.

The genes are TRBV28 and TRBJ1-2, with TRBD1 matching over 8 bases. The J segment lost 1 base and the V segment lost 6 bases, leaving 7 bases of the junction unmatched. This CDR3 comprises 15 residues. Germline-derived CDR1 and CDR2 are MDHEN and SYDVKM. The CDR3 DNA reads TGTGCCAGCAGCCCCGACAGGGGATATAACTATGGCTACACCTTC. Translation gives CASSPDRGYNYGYTF.

The chain couples TRBV6-5 to TRBJ1-5; 9 nucleotides align to TRBD1. The CDR3 loop spans 14 amino acids. V was pared by 5 bases and J by 7 bases, with 6 bases of the junction left unmatched. Per the germline V gene, CDR1 is MNHEY and CDR2 is SVGAGI. The CDR3 sequence: CASSNHRGPQPQHF. CDR3 DNA sequence: TGTGCCAGCAGTAATCACAGGGGGCCCCAGCCCCAGCATTTT.

The V gene is TRBV30, the J gene TRBJ1-4; possible D gene TRBD1, 5 bases. The CDR3 is 14 amino acids. CDR1 is GTSNPN, CDR2 SVGIG, per germline (reference sequence). V gave up 0 bases and J gave up 7 bases, with 12 bases separating them. CDR3 sequence: CAWSVRGRGEKLFF. The CDR3, as DNA: TGTGCCTGGAGTGTACGAGGGAGGGGTGAAAAACTGTTTTTT.

This clone was counted only a few times. This chain uses TRBV7-7 with TRBJ2-5; 14 positions match TRBD2. The CDR3 loop spans 16 amino acids. The junction had 6 bases not matched to a gene; V was cut back by 4 bases and J by 5 bases. The germline V gene has CDR1 SSHAT and CDR2 FNYEAQ (reference sequence). CDR3 nucleotides: TGTGCCAGCAGCTCGGGACTAGCGGGAGTGGATGAGACCCAGTACTTC. This encodes CASSSGLAGVDETQYF.

The rearrangement links TRBV5-4 to TRBJ2-3, with 10 bases matching TRBD2. Germline lookup yields CDR1 SGHNT and CDR2 YYREEE (reference sequence). The CDR3 length is 16 residues. Germline trimming cut 3 bases from V and 2 bases from J; bases unmatched to any gene: 6. In DNA, the CDR3 is TGTGCCAGCAGCTCCATAGCGGGGGGAAACACAGATACGCAGTATTTT. Its protein is CASSSIAGGNTDTQYF.

The chain has TRBV27 and TRBJ1-1, with 11 bases lining up with TRBD1. Germline trimming cut 5 bases from V and 5 bases from J; bases unmatched to any gene: 10. The CDR3 consists of 16 residues. CDR1 and CDR2 (germline): MNHEY, SMNVEV (reference sequence). The DNA for the CDR3 is TGTGCCAGCAGTCCATGGACAGGGGGCGAGGGTACTGAAGCTTTCTTT. Its protein is CASSPWTGGEGTEAFF.